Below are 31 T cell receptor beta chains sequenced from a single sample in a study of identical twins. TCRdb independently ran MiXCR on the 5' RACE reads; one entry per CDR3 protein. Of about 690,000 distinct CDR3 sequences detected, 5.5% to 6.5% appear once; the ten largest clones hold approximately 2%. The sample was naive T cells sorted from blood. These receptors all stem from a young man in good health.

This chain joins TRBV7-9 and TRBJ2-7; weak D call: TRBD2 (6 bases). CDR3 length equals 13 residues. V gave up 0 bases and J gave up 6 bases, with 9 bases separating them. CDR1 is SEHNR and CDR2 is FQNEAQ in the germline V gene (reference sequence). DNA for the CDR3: TGTGCCAGCAGCTTAGCGGGGGGAGGCGAGCAGTACGTC. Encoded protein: CASSLAGGGEQYV.

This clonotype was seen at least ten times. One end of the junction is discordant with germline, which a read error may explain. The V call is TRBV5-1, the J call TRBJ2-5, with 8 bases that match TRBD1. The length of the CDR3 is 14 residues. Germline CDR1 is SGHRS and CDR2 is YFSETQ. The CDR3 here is CASSLGTGQETQYF. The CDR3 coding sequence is TGTGCCAGCAGTTTGGGGACAGGTCAAGAGACCCAGTACTTC.

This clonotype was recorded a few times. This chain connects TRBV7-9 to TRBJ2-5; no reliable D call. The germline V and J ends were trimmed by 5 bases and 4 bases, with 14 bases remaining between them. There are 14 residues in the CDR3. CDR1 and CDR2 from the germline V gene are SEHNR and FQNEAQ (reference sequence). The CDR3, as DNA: TGTGCCAGCAGCCCCGGTATGGCCGCAGAGACCCAGTACTTC. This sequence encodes CASSPGMAAETQYF.

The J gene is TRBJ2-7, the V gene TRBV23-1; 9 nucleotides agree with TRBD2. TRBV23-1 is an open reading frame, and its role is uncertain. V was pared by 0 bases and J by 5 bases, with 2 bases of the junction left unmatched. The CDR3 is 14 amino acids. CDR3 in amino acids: CASSQSRGGNEQYV. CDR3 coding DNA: TGCGCCAGCAGTCAATCGCGGGGGGGAAACGAGCAGTACGTC.

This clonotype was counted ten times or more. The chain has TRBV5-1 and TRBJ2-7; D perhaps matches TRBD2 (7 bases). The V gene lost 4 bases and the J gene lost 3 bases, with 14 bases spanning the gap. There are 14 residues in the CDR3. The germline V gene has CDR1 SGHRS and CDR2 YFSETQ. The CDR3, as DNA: TGCGCCAGCAGCATATTAGGGGGGGACTACGAGCAGTACTTC. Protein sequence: CASSILGGDYEQYF.

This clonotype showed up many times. Here the CDR3 reads CATSRDLEEQFF. CDR3 DNA sequence: TGTGCCACCAGCAGAGATTTGGAGGAGCAGTTCTTC. This chain joins TRBV15 and TRBJ2-1; D is ambiguous. The CDR3 is 12 residues long. V was trimmed by 0 bases and J by 10 bases, leaving 7 bases between them. CDR1 is LNHNV, CDR2 YYDKDF, per germline (reference sequence).

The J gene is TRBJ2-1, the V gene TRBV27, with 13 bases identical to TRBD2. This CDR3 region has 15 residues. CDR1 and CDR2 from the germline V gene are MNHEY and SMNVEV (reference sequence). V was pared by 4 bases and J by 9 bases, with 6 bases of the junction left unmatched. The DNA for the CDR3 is TGTGCCAGCAGTTCCGGGACTAGCGGGGAACGTGAGCAGTTCTTC. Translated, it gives CASSSGTSGEREQFF.

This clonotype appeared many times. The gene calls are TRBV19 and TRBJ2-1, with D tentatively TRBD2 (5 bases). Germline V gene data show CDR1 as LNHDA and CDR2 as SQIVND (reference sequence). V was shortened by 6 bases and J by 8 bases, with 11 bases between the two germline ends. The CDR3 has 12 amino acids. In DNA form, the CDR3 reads TGTGCCAGTAGAACCCCGAGGGATGAGCAGTTCTTC. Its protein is CASRTPRDEQFF. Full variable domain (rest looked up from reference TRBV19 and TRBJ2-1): DGGITQSPKYLFRKEGQNVTLSCEQNLNHDAMYWYRQDPGQGLRLIYYSQIVNDFQKGDIAEGYSVSREKKESFPLTVTSAQKNPTAFYLCASRTPRDEQFFGPGTRLTVL.

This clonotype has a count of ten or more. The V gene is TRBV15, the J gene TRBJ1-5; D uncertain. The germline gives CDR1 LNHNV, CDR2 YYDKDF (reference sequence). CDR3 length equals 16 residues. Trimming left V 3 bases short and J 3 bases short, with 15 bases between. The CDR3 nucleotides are TGTGCCACCAGCAGTCCCAAGGGCGGGGTCAATCAGCCCCAGCATTTT. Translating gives CATSSPKGGVNQPQHF. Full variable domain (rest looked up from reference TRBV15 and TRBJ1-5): DAMVIQNPRYQVTQFGKPVTLSCSQTLNHNVMYWYQQKSSQAPKLLFHYYDKDFNNEADTPDNFQSRRPNTSFCFLDIRSPGLGDTAMYLCATSSPKGGVNQPQHFGDGTRLSIL.

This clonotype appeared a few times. In nucleotides, the CDR3 is TGTGCCAGCAGCTTAGAAATGGCAGGCCCAGATACGCAGTATTTT. This codes for CASSLEMAGPDTQYF. The genes are TRBV7-6 and TRBJ2-3; D gene unclear. Deletions cut 1 base from V and 4 bases from J, with 12 bases between. The CDR3 spans 15 residues. Germline-derived CDR1 and CDR2 are SGHVS and FNYEAQ.

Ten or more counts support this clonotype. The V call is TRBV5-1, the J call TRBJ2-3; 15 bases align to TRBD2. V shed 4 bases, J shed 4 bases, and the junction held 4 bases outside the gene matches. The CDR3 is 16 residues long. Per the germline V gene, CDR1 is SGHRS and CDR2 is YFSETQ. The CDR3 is CASSRTSGRASDTQYF. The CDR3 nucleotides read TGCGCCAGCAGCCGGACTAGCGGGAGGGCCTCAGATACGCAGTATTTT.

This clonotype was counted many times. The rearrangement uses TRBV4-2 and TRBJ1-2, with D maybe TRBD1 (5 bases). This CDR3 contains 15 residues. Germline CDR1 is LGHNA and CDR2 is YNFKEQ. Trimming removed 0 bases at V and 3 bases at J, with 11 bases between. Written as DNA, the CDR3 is TGTGCCAGCAGCCAAGAATACAGGCCCTACTATGGCTACACCTTC. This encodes CASSQEYRPYYGYTF.

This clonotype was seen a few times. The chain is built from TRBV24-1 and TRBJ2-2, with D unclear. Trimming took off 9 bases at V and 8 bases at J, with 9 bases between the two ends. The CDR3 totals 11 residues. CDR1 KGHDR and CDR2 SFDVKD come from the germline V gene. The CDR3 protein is CATGSMGELFF. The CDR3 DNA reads TGTGCCACCGGGTCAATGGGGGAGCTGTTTTTT.

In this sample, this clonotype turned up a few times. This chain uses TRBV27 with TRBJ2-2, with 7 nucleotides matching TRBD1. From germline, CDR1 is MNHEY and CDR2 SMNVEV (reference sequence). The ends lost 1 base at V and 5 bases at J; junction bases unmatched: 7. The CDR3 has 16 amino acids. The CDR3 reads CASSLYGTATTGELFF. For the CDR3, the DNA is TGTGCCAGCAGTTTATACGGGACAGCGACGACCGGGGAGCTGTTTTTT.

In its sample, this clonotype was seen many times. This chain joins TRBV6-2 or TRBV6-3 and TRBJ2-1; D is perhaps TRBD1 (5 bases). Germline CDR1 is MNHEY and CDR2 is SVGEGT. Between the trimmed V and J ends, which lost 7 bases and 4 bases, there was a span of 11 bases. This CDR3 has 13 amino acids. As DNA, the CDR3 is TGTGCCAGCACCGCAGGGCGATACAATGAGCAGTTCTTC. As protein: CASTAGRYNEQFF.

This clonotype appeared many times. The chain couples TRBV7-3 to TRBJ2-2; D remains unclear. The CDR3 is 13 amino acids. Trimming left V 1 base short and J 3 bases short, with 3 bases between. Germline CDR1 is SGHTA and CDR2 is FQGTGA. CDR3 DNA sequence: TGTGCCAGCAGCTTAATCTACACCGGGGAGCTGTTTTTT. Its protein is CASSLIYTGELFF.

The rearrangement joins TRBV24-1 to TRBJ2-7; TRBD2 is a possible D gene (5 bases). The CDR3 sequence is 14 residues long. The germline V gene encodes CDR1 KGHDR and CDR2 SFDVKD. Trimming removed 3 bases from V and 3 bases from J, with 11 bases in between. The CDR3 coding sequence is TGTGCCACCAGTGATCCTGGGAGACGCTACGAGCAGTACTTC. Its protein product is CATSDPGRRYEQYF.

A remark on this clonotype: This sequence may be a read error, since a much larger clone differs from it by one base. In DNA form, the CDR3 reads TGCGCCAGCAGCTTGGTCGGTCACGATGAGCAGTTCTTC. Amino acids: CASSLVGHDEQFF. This chain connects TRBV5-1 to TRBJ2-1; D unresolved. CDR1 is SGHRS and CDR2 is YFSETQ in the germline V gene. V was cut by 0 bases and J by 8 bases, with 9 bases left in between. This CDR3 region has 13 residues.

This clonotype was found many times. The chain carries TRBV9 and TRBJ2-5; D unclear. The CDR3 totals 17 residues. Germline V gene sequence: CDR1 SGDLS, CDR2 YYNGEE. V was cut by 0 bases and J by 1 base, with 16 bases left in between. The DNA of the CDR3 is TGTGCCAGCAGCGTAGCGCCGGCGTGGCAAATCCAAGAGACCCAGTACTTC. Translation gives CASSVAPAWQIQETQYF.

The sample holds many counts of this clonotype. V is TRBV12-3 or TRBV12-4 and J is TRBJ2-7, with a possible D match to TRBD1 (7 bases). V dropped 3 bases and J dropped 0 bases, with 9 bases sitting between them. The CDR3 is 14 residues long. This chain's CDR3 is CASSLRDSSYEQYF. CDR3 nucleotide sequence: TGTGCCAGCAGTTTGCGGGACAGCTCCTACGAGCAGTACTTC.

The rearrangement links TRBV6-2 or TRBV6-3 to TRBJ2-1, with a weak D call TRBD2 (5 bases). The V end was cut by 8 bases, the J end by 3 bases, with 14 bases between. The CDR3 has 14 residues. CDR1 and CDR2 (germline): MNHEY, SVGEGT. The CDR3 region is CASRRRGFYNEQFF. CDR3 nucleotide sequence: TGTGCCAGCCGCCGTCGGGGTTTCTACAATGAGCAGTTCTTC.

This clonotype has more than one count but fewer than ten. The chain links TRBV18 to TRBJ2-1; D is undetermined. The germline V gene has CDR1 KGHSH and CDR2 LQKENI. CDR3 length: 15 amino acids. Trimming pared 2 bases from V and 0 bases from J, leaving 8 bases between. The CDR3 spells CASSPAALSYNEQFF. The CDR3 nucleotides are TGTGCCAGCTCACCAGCCGCCCTCTCCTACAATGAGCAGTTCTTC.

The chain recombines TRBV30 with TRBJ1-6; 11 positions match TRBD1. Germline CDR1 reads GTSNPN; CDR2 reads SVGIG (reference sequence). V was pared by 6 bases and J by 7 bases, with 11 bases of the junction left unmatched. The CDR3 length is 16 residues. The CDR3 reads CACARIGTGGNSPLHF. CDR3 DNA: TGTGCCTGTGCGCGAATTGGGACAGGGGGAAATTCACCCCTCCACTTT.

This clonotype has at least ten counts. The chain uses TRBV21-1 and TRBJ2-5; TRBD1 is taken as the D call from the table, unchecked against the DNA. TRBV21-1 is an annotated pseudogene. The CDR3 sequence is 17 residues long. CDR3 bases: TGTGCCAGCAGCAAAGTACGGCGCATACGAATTCAAGAGACCCAGTACTTC. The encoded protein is CASSKVRRIRIQETQYF.

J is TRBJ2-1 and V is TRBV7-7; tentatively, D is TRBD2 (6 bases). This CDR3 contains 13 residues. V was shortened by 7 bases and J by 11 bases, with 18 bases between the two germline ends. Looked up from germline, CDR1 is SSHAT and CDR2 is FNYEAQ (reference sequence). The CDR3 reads CASTPGGTLQQFF. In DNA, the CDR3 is TGTGCCAGCACCCCTGGGGGGACCTTACAGCAGTTCTTC.

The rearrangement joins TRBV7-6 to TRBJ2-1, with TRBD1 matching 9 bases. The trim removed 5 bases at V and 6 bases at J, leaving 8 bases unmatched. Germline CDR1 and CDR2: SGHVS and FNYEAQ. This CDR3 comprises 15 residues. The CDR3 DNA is TGTGCCAGCAGCCTACAGGGGGCTGGAGGCAATGAGCAGTTCTTC. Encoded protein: CASSLQGAGGNEQFF.

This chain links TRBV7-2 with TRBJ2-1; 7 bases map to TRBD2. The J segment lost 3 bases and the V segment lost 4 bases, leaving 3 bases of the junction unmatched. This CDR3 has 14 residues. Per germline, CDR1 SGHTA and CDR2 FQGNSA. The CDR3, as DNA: TGTGCCAGCAGCTCCCTAGCGGTCTACAATGAGCAGTTCTTC. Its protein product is CASSSLAVYNEQFF. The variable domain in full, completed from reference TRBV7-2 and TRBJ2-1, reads GAGVSQSPSNKVTEKGKDVELRCDPISGHTALYWYRQSLGQGLEFLIYFQGNSAPDKSGLPSDRFSAERTGGSVSTLTIQRTQQEDSAVYLCASSSLAVYNEQFFGPGTRLTVL.

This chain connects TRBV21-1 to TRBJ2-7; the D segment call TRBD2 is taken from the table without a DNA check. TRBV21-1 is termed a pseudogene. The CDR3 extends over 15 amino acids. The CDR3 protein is CASSKFLAVLYEQYV. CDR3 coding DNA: TGTGCCAGCAGCAAATTTCTAGCGGTACTCTACGAGCAGTACGTC.

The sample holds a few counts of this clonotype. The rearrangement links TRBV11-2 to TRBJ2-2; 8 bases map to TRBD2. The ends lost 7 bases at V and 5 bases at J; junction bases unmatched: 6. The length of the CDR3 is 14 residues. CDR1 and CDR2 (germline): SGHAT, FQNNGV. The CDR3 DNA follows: TGTGCCAGCAACACGGGGGGGCGGACCGGGGAGCTGTTTTTT. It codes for CASNTGGRTGELFF.

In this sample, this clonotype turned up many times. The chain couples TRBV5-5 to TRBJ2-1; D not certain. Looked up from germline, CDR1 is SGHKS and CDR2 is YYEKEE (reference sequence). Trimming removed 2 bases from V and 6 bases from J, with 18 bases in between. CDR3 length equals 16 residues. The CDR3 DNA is TGTGCCAGCAGCTTATCGTTCGCAACCCTTTTCAATGAGCAGTTCTTC. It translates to CASSLSFATLFNEQFF.

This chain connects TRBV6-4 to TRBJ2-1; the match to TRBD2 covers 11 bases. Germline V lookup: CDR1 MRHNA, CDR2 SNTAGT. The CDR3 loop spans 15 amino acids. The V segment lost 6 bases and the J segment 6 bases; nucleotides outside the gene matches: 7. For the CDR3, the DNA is TGTGCCAGCAGCATCACTAGCGGGAGACCCAATGAGCAGTTCTTC. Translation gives CASSITSGRPNEQFF.